Below, 28 T cell receptor beta chains from the same sample are listed, as sequenced in a study of shared clonotypes between healthy human individuals. Clones were sequenced by immunoSEQ multiplex PCR, and TCRdb holds only the in-frame ones, with some missing. This sample has some 2,100,000 clones, with more than 90% found just once. The source material was naive CD4+ T cells sorted from blood. Specified subset: CD45RA+ positively selected. The origin of the receptors is a man aged 18 to 30 in good health.

Notes on this clone: Other DNA sequences in this specimen translate into the identical CDR3. This chain uses TRBV6-5 with TRBJ1-6; D is undetermined. There are 14 residues in the CDR3. Germline values: CDR1 MNHEY, CDR2 SVGAGI. The V end lost 2 bases, the J end lost 0 bases, and 2 bases lay between the germline ends. The CDR3 sequence is CASSYSSYNSPLHF. As DNA, the CDR3 is TGTGCCAGCAGTTACAGCTCCTATAATTCACCCCTCCACTTT.

The chain joins TRBV30 to TRBJ1-3, with D tentatively TRBD1 (6 bases). CDR1 is GTSNPN and CDR2 is SVGIG in the germline V gene (reference sequence). Trimming removed 1 base from V and 0 bases from J, with 19 bases in between. The CDR3 sequence is 18 residues long. In DNA form, the CDR3 reads TGTGCCTGGAGTGGGGGGGCCACTTCAGTGAGCTCTGGAAACACCATATATTTT. Its protein product is CAWSGGATSVSSGNTIYF. Looking up the rest from reference TRBV30 and TRBJ1-3 gives the full variable domain: SQTIHQWPATLVQPVGSPLSLECTVEGTSNPNLYWYRQAAGRGLQLLFYSVGIGQISSEVPQNLSASRPQDRQFILSSKKLLLSDSGFYLCAWSGGATSVSSGNTIYFGEGSWLTVV.

V gene TRBV6-5 combines with J gene TRBJ2-7; D unclear. V was shortened by 7 bases and J by 5 bases, with 3 bases between the two germline ends. Germline CDR1 MNHEY, CDR2 SVGAGI. This CDR3 region has 9 residues. As DNA, the CDR3 is TGTGCCAGCACCCACGAGCAGTACTTC. Its protein product is CASTHEQYF.

The V call is TRBV5-4, the J call TRBJ2-5; TRBD1 aligns across 7 bases. Germline CDR1 and CDR2: SGHNT and YYREEE (reference sequence). V trimming: 4 bases; J trimming: 4 bases; junction bases outside the gene matches: 1. The CDR3 totals 12 residues. The CDR3 region has the DNA TGTGCCAGCAGCAACAGGGGAGAGACCCAGTACTTC. Its translation: CASSNRGETQYF.

This rearrangement joins TRBV10-3 to TRBJ2-7, with a weak D call TRBD2 (6 bases). This CDR3 contains 16 residues. Trimming removed 0 bases at V and 2 bases at J, with 14 bases between. CDR1 and CDR2 (germline): ENHRY, SYGVKD. The CDR3 loop reads CAISESGGRPTYEQYF. The CDR3 DNA follows: TGTGCCATCAGTGAGTCGGGAGGTCGCCCAACCTACGAGCAGTACTTC.

This clone appeared once. The V and J genes are TRBV7-3 and TRBJ2-6; 9 bases are a match to TRBD1. The germline gives CDR1 SGHTA, CDR2 FQGTGA. The J segment lost 1 base and the V segment lost 1 base, leaving 8 bases of the junction unmatched. This CDR3 spans 19 amino acids. The CDR3 coding sequence is TGTGCCAGCAGCTTAAATTTGGCGGACAGGGGATCTGGGGCCAACGTCCTGACTTTC. It is translated as CASSLNLADRGSGANVLTF.

Of note for this clone: Other DNA sequences of this sample code for an identical CDR3. The chain links TRBV15 to TRBJ1-2; 7 bases are shared with TRBD1. This CDR3 is built from 14 residues. Germline CDR1 reads LNHNV; CDR2 reads YYDKDF (reference sequence). V lost 0 bases, J lost 4 bases, and 2 bases stayed unmatched. The CDR3 here is CATSRDRDSYGYTF. The CDR3 DNA reads TGTGCCACCAGCAGAGACCGGGACAGCTATGGCTACACCTTC.

On this clone itself: The same CDR3 arises from other DNA sequences in this sample as well. V usage is TRBV5-1 and J usage is TRBJ2-6; possibly TRBD1 or TRBD2 for D (5 bases each). V dropped 4 bases and J dropped 0 bases, with 8 bases sitting between them. The CDR3 covers 15 residues. Germline lookup yields CDR1 SGHRS and CDR2 YFSETQ. The chain's CDR3 is CASSPGASGANVLTF. DNA for the CDR3: TGCGCCAGCAGCCCCGGGGCCTCTGGGGCCAACGTCCTGACTTTC. The full variable domain, its missing parts supplied by reference TRBV5-1 and TRBJ2-6, is KAGVTQTPRYLIKTRGQQVTLSCSPISGHRSVSWYQQTPGQGLQFLFEYFSETQRNKGNFPGRFSGRQFSNSRSEMNVSTLELGDSALYLCASSPGASGANVLTFGAGSRLTVL.

The chain has TRBV7-6 and TRBJ2-3; 8 nucleotides agree with TRBD2. The germline CDR1 and CDR2 sequences are SGHVS and FNYEAQ. This CDR3 contains 15 residues. V lost 5 bases and J lost 5; bases outside the gene matches: 9. As DNA, the CDR3 is TGTGCCAGCAGCCCCGGGACTAGTAGGGGAGATACGCAGTATTTT. Translating it yields CASSPGTSRGDTQYF. The full variable domain, rest sourced from reference TRBV7-6 and TRBJ2-3, is GAGVSQSPRYKVTKRGQDVALRCDPISGHVSLYWYRQALGQGPEFLTYFNYEAQQDKSGLPNDRFSAERPEGSISTLTIQRTEQRDSAMYRCASSPGTSRGDTQYFGPGTRLTVL.

This sequence joins TRBV5-1 and TRBJ2-7, with 7 bases matching TRBD2. Germline V gene sequence: CDR1 SGHRS, CDR2 YFSETQ. The V gene end was trimmed by 1 base and the J gene end by 3 bases; junction bases not matched to a gene: 10. The CDR3 loop spans 16 amino acids. The CDR3 region is CASSLTAGWENYEQYF. The CDR3 coding sequence is TGCGCCAGCAGCTTGACAGCGGGGTGGGAGAACTACGAGCAGTACTTC.

This chain links TRBV30 with TRBJ2-3; D is uncertain. Germline lookup yields CDR1 GTSNPN and CDR2 SVGIG (reference sequence). This CDR3 contains 14 residues. Trimming took off 4 bases at V and 2 bases at J, with 13 bases between the two ends. Written as DNA, the CDR3 is TGTGCCTGGAAGTACCAAAGACCCACAGATACGCAGTATTTT. Its translation is CAWKYQRPTDTQYF.

The table lists this clone with a count of one. Here the CDR3 DNA reads TGCGCCAGCAGCCCAGCTGGGACGAATCCTTACGAGCAGTACTTC. This translates into CASSPAGTNPYEQYF. This sequence joins TRBV5-1 and TRBJ2-7; tentatively, D is TRBD1 or TRBD2 (5 bases each). This CDR3 spans 15 amino acids. Germline values: CDR1 SGHRS, CDR2 YFSETQ. V was pared by 4 bases and J by 4 bases, with 18 bases between.

The J gene is TRBJ2-1, the V gene TRBV6-5, with D perhaps TRBD1 (6 bases). The CDR3 is 16 amino acids. V shed 0 bases and J shed 3 bases, with 12 bases lying between them. Germline lookup yields CDR1 MNHEY and CDR2 SVGAGI. This chain's CDR3 is CASSYSFTGRYNEQFF. Here the CDR3 DNA reads TGTGCCAGCAGTTACTCGTTTACAGGGCGCTACAATGAGCAGTTCTTC.

The chain is built from TRBV27 and TRBJ2-2, with unresolved D. Between the trimmed V and J ends, which lost 4 bases and 1 base, there was a span of 4 bases. Germline CDR1 is MNHEY and CDR2 is SMNVEV (reference sequence). CDR3 size: 13 residues. In nucleotides, the CDR3 is TGTGCCAGCAGTTCATGGAACACCGGGGAGCTGTTTTTT. This codes for CASSSWNTGELFF.

The chain couples TRBV2 to TRBJ1-4; D remains unclear. Looked up from germline, CDR1 is SNHLY and CDR2 is FYNNEI. Trimming shortened V by 7 bases and J by 3 bases, and 9 bases separated the two germline ends. The CDR3 has 13 residues. CDR3 in DNA: TGTGCCAGCACGTGGTTATCTAATGAAAAACTGTTTTTT. Translating it yields CASTWLSNEKLFF.

The genes are TRBV7-9 and TRBJ1-2; D is unresolved. This CDR3 spans 15 amino acids. Germline assignment: CDR1 SEHNR and CDR2 FQNEAQ (reference sequence). The V and J ends lost 5 bases and 2 bases respectively, with 15 bases between them. CDR3 loop: CASSANPGGNYGYTF. In DNA form, the CDR3 reads TGTGCCAGCAGCGCAAACCCAGGTGGGAACTATGGCTACACCTTC.

The rearrangement links TRBV5-1 to TRBJ2-1; 14 bases are a match to TRBD2. The CDR3 totals 14 residues. The germline V gene has CDR1 SGHRS and CDR2 YFSETQ. The V gene end was trimmed by 4 bases and the J gene end by 7 bases; junction bases not matched to a gene: 1. The CDR3 coding sequence is TGCGCCAGCAGCGGGACTAGCGGGAGAAATGAGCAGTTCTTC. Amino acid sequence: CASSGTSGRNEQFF. The variable domain in full, completed from reference TRBV5-1 and TRBJ2-1, reads KAGVTQTPRYLIKTRGQQVTLSCSPISGHRSVSWYQQTPGQGLQFLFEYFSETQRNKGNFPGRFSGRQFSNSRSEMNVSTLELGDSALYLCASSGTSGRNEQFFGPGTRLTVL.

V and J are TRBV30 and TRBJ2-2; 10 bases are shared with TRBD2. Germline V gene lookup returns CDR1 GTSNPN and CDR2 SVGIG (reference sequence). Unmatched junction bases numbered 12, after V lost 4 bases and J lost 4 bases. The CDR3 consists of 17 residues. CDR3 sequence: CAWTGGTLAGFTGELFF. The CDR3, as DNA: TGTGCCTGGACGGGGGGGACACTAGCGGGATTCACCGGGGAGCTGTTTTTT. Supplemented by reference TRBV30 and TRBJ2-2, the full variable domain reads SQTIHQWPATLVQPVGSPLSLECTVEGTSNPNLYWYRQAAGRGLQLLFYSVGIGQISSEVPQNLSASRPQDRQFILSSKKLLLSDSGFYLCAWTGGTLAGFTGELFFGEGSRLTVL.

This chain joins TRBV18 and TRBJ2-7; D may be TRBD1 or TRBD2 (6 bases each). This CDR3 is 13 amino acids long. The germline V and J ends were trimmed by 6 bases and 2 bases, with 11 bases remaining between them. The germline V gene has CDR1 KGHSH and CDR2 LQKENI. The CDR3 sequence is CASSAGHAYEQYF. CDR3 bases: TGTGCCAGCTCGGCGGGACACGCCTACGAGCAGTACTTC.

The chain couples TRBV6-1 to TRBJ1-5; 7 bases match TRBD1. There are 14 residues in the CDR3. The germline CDR1 and CDR2 sequences are MNHNS and SASEGT. The trim removed 7 bases at V and 5 bases at J, leaving 8 bases unmatched. CDR3 nucleotides: TGTGCCAGCAATGAGACAGGGACGCATCAGCCCCAGCATTTT. Protein product: CASNETGTHQPQHF.

The chain employs TRBV4-2 and TRBJ2-5; possibly TRBD2 for D (5 bases). The CDR3 contains 15 residues. V lost 1 base to trimming and J lost 4 bases, with 13 bases between them. Germline assignment: CDR1 LGHNA and CDR2 YNFKEQ. The CDR3, as DNA: TGTGCCAGCAGCCAAGTTCGGGGTATGGGAGAGACCCAGTACTTC. Encoded protein: CASSQVRGMGETQYF.

J is TRBJ2-4 and V is TRBV7-2; D is unclear. From germline, CDR1 is SGHTA and CDR2 FQGNSA. Trimming removed 1 base from V and 6 bases from J, with 7 bases in between. CDR3 length: 13 amino acids. The CDR3 region is CASSLGPSNIQYF. As DNA, the CDR3 is TGTGCCAGCAGCTTAGGTCCTTCAAACATTCAGTACTTC.

Concerning this clone itself: Other DNA sequences in the same sample also yield this CDR3. The V and J genes are TRBV2 and TRBJ2-3; D unresolved. CDR3 length: 11 amino acids. The V end was cut by 2 bases, the J end by 3 bases, with 0 bases between. Germline V CDR1 and CDR2: SNHLY, FYNNEI. This CDR3 is CASSETDTQYF. DNA for the CDR3: TGTGCCAGCAGTGAAACAGATACGCAGTATTTT.

On this clone itself: Other nucleotide sequences in the sample specify the same CDR3. This chain uses TRBV18 with TRBJ1-4; unclear D gene. Trimming left V 4 bases short and J 0 bases short, with 9 bases between. The CDR3 sequence is 15 residues long. Germline-derived CDR1 and CDR2 are KGHSH and LQKENI. The CDR3 DNA reads TGTGCCAGCTCACGAGGGATTGCAACTAATGAAAAACTGTTTTTT. Its protein is CASSRGIATNEKLFF.

This clone has just one count. The CDR3 sequence is CATSRGDRGHEQFF. In DNA form, the CDR3 reads TGTGCCACCAGCAGAGGGGACAGGGGGCATGAGCAGTTCTTC. The rearrangement uses TRBV15 and TRBJ2-1; 12 bases map to TRBD1. CDR1 and CDR2 from the germline V gene are LNHNV and YYDKDF (reference sequence). The CDR3 spans 14 residues. With V trimmed by 1 base and J by 8 bases, 0 bases remained unmatched.

On this clone: The identical CDR3 is also encoded by other nucleotide sequences in the sample. V is TRBV10-3 and J is TRBJ1-5; D is unclear. The CDR3 length is 14 residues. Germline values: CDR1 ENHRY, CDR2 SYGVKD. V shed 3 bases and J shed 2 bases, with 8 bases lying between them. The CDR3 DNA follows: TGTGCCATCAGTGAAGGGATAGGCAATCAGCCCCAGCATTTT. Protein sequence: CAISEGIGNQPQHF.

This clone was seen a single time. This sequence joins TRBV27 and TRBJ1-4; D call uncertain. The CDR3 has 15 residues. V was shortened by 5 bases and J by 0 bases, with 10 bases between the two germline ends. Germline CDR1 reads MNHEY; CDR2 reads SMNVEV (reference sequence). The CDR3 nucleotides read TGTGCCAGCAGTCGGTACAGTGCAACTAATGAAAAACTGTTTTTT. Amino acid sequence: CASSRYSATNEKLFF.

The gene calls are TRBV11-2 and TRBJ2-5, with TRBD1 identical over 8 bases. V was pared by 6 bases and J by 5 bases, with 8 bases of the junction left unmatched. CDR3 length: 14 residues. The germline V gene has CDR1 SGHAT and CDR2 FQNNGV. The DNA for the CDR3 is TGTGCCAGCAGGCGACAGGGGAAAGGGGAGACCCAGTACTTC. Translating gives CASRRQGKGETQYF. Supplemented by reference TRBV11-2 and TRBJ2-5, the full variable domain reads EAGVAQSPRYKIIEKRQSVAFWCNPISGHATLYWYQQILGQGPKLLIQFQNNGVVDDSQLPKDRFSAERLKGVDSTLKIQPAKLEDSAVYLCASRRQGKGETQYFGPGTRLLVL.